This T cell receptor (beta chain) is from a study of T cell responses to AZD1222 COVID-19 vaccine. Trimming shortened V by 6 bases and J by 1 base, and 12 bases separated the two germline ends. The CDR3 totals 15 residues. CDR1 and CDR2 from the germline V gene are SGHVS and FQNEAQ. Generated by immunoSEQ multiplex PCR, the TCRdb table keeps only in-frame clones and is missing some. The data show some 150,000 clones, about nine tenths seen once. The chain carries TRBV7-8 and TRBJ1-4, with a weak D call TRBD1 (6 bases). Sequenced material: peripheral blood, taken on day 0 of MenACWY control vaccination. The receptor comes from an adult in good health. The CDR3: CASSLSQGTNEKLFF. DNA for the CDR3: TGTGCCAGCAGTTTGTCACAGGGAACTAATGAAAAACTGTTTTTT.